This TCR beta chain was documented in a study of T-cell reconstitution after alpha-beta-depleted transplantation in children. A library of TCRbeta sequences, prepared with unique molecular identifiers, was generated. TCRdb reprocessed the PCR reads with MiXCR, giving one entry per CDR3 protein. The sample contains roughly 190,000 distinct CDR3 sequences, roughly 15% of which appear only once. This clonotype appeared a few times. This CDR3 region has 19 residues. V lost 1 base to trimming and J lost 3 bases; unmatched junction nucleotides: 12. From germline, CDR1 is LGHNA and CDR2 YNFKEQ. The receptor was isolated from a human donor who donated a stem cell graft to a child with acute lymphoblastic leukemia. This chain uses TRBV4-2 with TRBJ2-5; TRBD2 aligns across 12 bases. Here the sequenced sample was PBMCs from the stem cell graft donor, taken from the stem cell graft. The CDR3 DNA reads as TGTGCCAGCAGCCAAGTCTTCGCCGGGACTAGCGGGTGGGAAGAGACCCAGTACTTC. As protein: CASSQVFAGTSGWEETQYF.